The 26 T cell receptor beta chains below come from one sample, sequenced in a study of shared clonotypes between healthy human individuals. Assay: immunoSEQ multiplex PCR; the TCRdb copy retains only in-frame clones and omits some. Among over a million clones listed, about 84% were seen once. Input material: memory CD4+ T cells from PBMCs. Subset meaning: CD45RA-negative fraction. These receptors were taken from a young man in good health. Some clones in this sample may be carry-over from other donors' samples.

In nucleotides, the CDR3 is TGTGCCAGCAGTTCGGTTATCAAAACAGGGGGGGCTGGCAATCAGCCCCAGCATTTT. Translated: CASSSVIKTGGAGNQPQHF. V usage is TRBV28 and J usage is TRBJ1-5; 8 bases match TRBD1. CDR1 MDHEN and CDR2 SYDVKM come from the germline V gene. This CDR3 is built from 19 residues. V lost 4 bases to trimming and J lost 2 bases; unmatched junction nucleotides: 16.

This sequence joins TRBV6-6 and TRBJ2-7, with TRBD2 matching 11 bases. The CDR3 spans 14 residues. V trimming: 6 bases; J trimming: 6 bases; junction bases outside the gene matches: 7. Per the germline V gene, CDR1 is MNHNY and CDR2 is SVGAGI (reference sequence). The CDR3 region has the DNA TGTGCCAGCAGAGAACTAGCGGGAGTAGCCGAGCAGTACTTC. It yields the protein CASRELAGVAEQYF.

The genes are TRBV10-3 and TRBJ2-3; D might be TRBD1 (5 bases). V lost 4 bases, J lost 3 bases, and 11 bases lay in between. Per germline, CDR1 ENHRY and CDR2 SYGVKD. This CDR3 is 14 amino acids long. The CDR3 reads CAISVGRETDTQYF. DNA for the CDR3: TGTGCCATCAGTGTCGGCAGGGAAACAGATACGCAGTATTTT.

This sequence joins TRBV2 and TRBJ2-2, with D possibly matching TRBD1 (7 bases). Germline V gene lookup returns CDR1 SNHLY and CDR2 FYNNEI. The CDR3 loop spans 16 amino acids. V was clipped by 10 bases and J by 4 bases, with 22 bases between them. The CDR3 DNA follows: TGTGCCACCGACATGCAGGGGGGCGTTGGCACCGGGGAGCTGTTTTTT. Protein sequence: CATDMQGGVGTGELFF.

This chain uses TRBV5-4 with TRBJ1-5, with 7 positions matching TRBD1. The trim removed 4 bases at V and 4 bases at J, leaving 5 bases unmatched. The length of the CDR3 is 14 residues. CDR1 and CDR2 from the germline V gene are SGHNT and YYREEE (reference sequence). The chain's CDR3 is CASSLTDRNQPQHF. The CDR3 coding sequence is TGTGCCAGCAGCCTTACGGACAGGAATCAGCCCCAGCATTTT.

The V and J genes are TRBV11-1 and TRBJ2-7; a possible D gene is TRBD2 (6 bases). CDR1 and CDR2 from the germline V gene are SGHAT and FQDESV (reference sequence). The germline V and J ends were trimmed by 5 bases and 0 bases, with 20 bases remaining between them. CDR3 size: 17 residues. The CDR3 reads CASSPGLRDVSSYEQYF. DNA for the CDR3: TGTGCCAGCAGCCCGGGACTTCGAGATGTTAGCTCCTACGAGCAGTACTTC.

The chain is built from TRBV2 and TRBJ2-7, with D maybe TRBD1 (6 bases). CDR3 size: 13 residues. Germline V gives CDR1 SNHLY, CDR2 FYNNEI. The ends were cut back, 0 bases at V and 3 bases at J, with 6 bases in the middle. The CDR3 sequence: CASSEARGYEQYF. The CDR3 DNA is TGTGCCAGCAGTGAAGCCAGGGGCTACGAGCAGTACTTC.

The V and J genes are TRBV18 and TRBJ2-7; D tentatively reads TRBD1 or TRBD2 (7 bases each). V lost 4 bases and J 3 bases, leaving 16 bases between the germline ends. This CDR3 comprises 15 residues. CDR1 and CDR2 from the germline V gene are KGHSH and LQKENI. CDR3 residues: CASSRLTGRVYEQYF. The CDR3 nucleotides read TGTGCCAGCTCACGACTGACAGGGAGGGTCTACGAGCAGTACTTC.

About this clone itself: The same CDR3 arises from other DNA sequences in this sample as well. The rearrangement joins TRBV5-1 to TRBJ1-1; D is unclear. CDR1 and CDR2 from the germline V gene are SGHRS and YFSETQ. This CDR3 comprises 13 residues. V was trimmed by 0 bases and J by 2 bases, leaving 5 bases between them. For the CDR3, the DNA is TGCGCCAGCAGCTTGGAAGGTAACACTGAAGCTTTCTTT. Protein sequence: CASSLEGNTEAFF.

This clone has at least ten counts. The chain couples TRBV4-1 to TRBJ1-5, with no clear D. The V gene's germline CDR1 is MGHRA and CDR2 YSYEKL. Trimming left V 1 base short and J 6 bases short, with 13 bases between. This CDR3 is built from 15 residues. The CDR3 protein is CASSQAGNGGQPQHF. The CDR3 DNA sequence: TGCGCCAGCAGCCAAGCGGGTAACGGTGGTCAGCCCCAGCATTTT.

V and J are TRBV11-2 and TRBJ2-7; 12 bases line up with TRBD2. V gave up 4 bases and J gave up 4 bases; unmatched junction bases: 5. The CDR3 spans 15 residues. Germline assignment: CDR1 SGHAT and CDR2 FQNNGV. The CDR3 protein is CASSYRLAGEYEQYF. The CDR3 DNA reads TGTGCCAGCAGCTACCGACTAGCGGGAGAGTACGAGCAGTACTTC.

Concerning this clone itself: Other DNA sequences in this specimen translate into the identical CDR3. The chain has TRBV11-1 and TRBJ2-7; D perhaps matches TRBD1 (5 bases). The V gene lost 5 bases and the J gene lost 1 base, with 12 bases spanning the gap. The CDR3 runs 14 residues. CDR1 is SGHAT and CDR2 is FQDESV in the germline V gene (reference sequence). CDR3 nucleotides: TGTGCCAGCAGCCCCCAGGGCGCGTCCTACGAGCAGTACTTC. This translates into CASSPQGASYEQYF.

CDR3 loop: CASSLFGGRGSNQPQHF. Here the CDR3 DNA reads TGTGCCAGCAGTTTATTTGGGGGGCGCGGAAGCAATCAGCCCCAGCATTTT. The chain is built from TRBV28 and TRBJ1-5; tentative D call: TRBD1 (6 bases). The CDR3 has 17 amino acids. Trimming stripped 1 base from V and 1 base from J, with 14 bases between. Germline CDR1 MDHEN, CDR2 SYDVKM.

This sequence joins TRBV11-2 and TRBJ2-7, with TRBD1 matching over 7 bases. Germline CDR1 SGHAT, CDR2 FQNNGV. The CDR3 consists of 14 residues. Trimming removed 5 bases from V and 4 bases from J; junction bases left unmatched: 8. The DNA of the CDR3 is TGTGCCAGCAGCCGTGACAGGGAATCATACGAGCAGTACTTC. Translation gives CASSRDRESYEQYF.

This clone showed up just a few times. J is TRBJ1-2 and V is TRBV28, with TRBD1 as a possible D gene (5 bases). This CDR3 is 13 amino acids long. Per the germline V gene, CDR1 is MDHEN and CDR2 is SYDVKM. Trimming stripped 5 bases from V and 8 bases from J, with 15 bases between. The CDR3 nucleotides are TGTGCCAGCAGTAAACCGCGGGGGGACGGCTACACCTTC. Translated, it gives CASSKPRGDGYTF.

With regard to this clone: The sample carries other DNA sequences with the same CDR3. The chain combines TRBV5-1 with TRBJ1-1, with D perhaps matching TRBD1 (5 bases). Germline-derived CDR1 and CDR2 are SGHRS and YFSETQ. Trimming cost V 1 base and J 4 bases, with 5 bases left between them. The CDR3 extends over 12 amino acids. CDR3 residues: CASSLQGTEAFF. CDR3 nucleotides: TGCGCCAGCAGCTTGCAGGGCACTGAAGCTTTCTTT.

The chain carries TRBV29-1 and TRBJ2-6; D unresolved. Per germline, CDR1 SQVTM and CDR2 ANQGSEA. The CDR3 contains 15 residues. V lost 1 base and J lost 0, with 7 bases in between. CDR3 nucleotide sequence: TGCAGCGTTGAAGTGGGGTCCTCTGGGGCCAACGTCCTGACTTTC. This encodes CSVEVGSSGANVLTF.

This clone was seen a single time. This chain connects TRBV5-6 to TRBJ2-5; D unclear. CDR1 and CDR2 (germline): SGHDT, YYEEEE. Trimming removed 2 bases at V and 2 bases at J, with 13 bases between. CDR3 length: 15 residues. CDR3 in amino acids: CASSFRSRDQETQYF. CDR3 DNA sequence: TGTGCCAGCAGCTTCCGCAGCCGTGATCAAGAGACCCAGTACTTC. Full variable domain (rest looked up from reference TRBV5-6 and TRBJ2-5): DAGVTQSPTHLIKTRGQQVTLRCSPKSGHDTVSWYQQALGQGPQFIFQYYEEEERQRGNFPDRFSGHQFPNYSSELNVNALLLGDSALYLCASSFRSRDQETQYFGPGTRLLVL.

V gene TRBV6-6 combines with J gene TRBJ2-5; TRBD2 agrees at 7 bases. The DNA end is more similar to TRBJ2-7, so the J call may be wrong. This CDR3 is 14 amino acids long. From germline, CDR1 is MNHNY and CDR2 SVGAGI (reference sequence). This chain's CDR3 is CASSLVGGSYEQYF. CDR3 nucleotides: TGTGCCAGCAGTTTGGTCGGCGGGAGCTACGAGCAGTACTTC.

This sequence joins TRBV11-3 and TRBJ2-5; D tentatively reads TRBD1 or TRBD2 (6 bases each). The CDR3 length is 15 residues. Germline values: CDR1 SGHNT, CDR2 YENEEA. Between the trimmed V and J ends, which lost 1 base and 5 bases, there was a span of 14 bases. This CDR3 reads CASSLVGGAGETQYF. CDR3 in DNA: TGTGCCAGCAGCTTAGTCGGGGGCGCTGGGGAGACCCAGTACTTC.

The CDR3 loop is CATADSLRDQPQHF. The CDR3 DNA reads TGTGCCACGGCGGACAGCCTACGGGATCAGCCCCAGCATTTT. V and J are TRBV6-1 and TRBJ1-5, with a weak D call TRBD1 (6 bases). V was clipped by 10 bases and J by 5 bases, with 18 bases between them. CDR1 is MNHNS, CDR2 SASEGT, per germline. The CDR3 has 14 amino acids.

This clone has only a few counts. CDR3 loop: CASSPSQGDNGKLFF. The CDR3 bases are TGTGCCAGCTCACCAAGCCAGGGGGATAACGGAAAACTGTTTTTT. The V gene is TRBV18, the J gene TRBJ1-4, with 7 bases that match TRBD1. The CDR3 length is 15 residues. V was clipped by 2 bases and J by 10 bases; unmatched bases: 10. The germline V gene has CDR1 KGHSH and CDR2 LQKENI.

The genes are TRBV5-1 and TRBJ2-1, with D possibly TRBD1 on 6 matching bases. Germline V gene lookup returns CDR1 SGHRS and CDR2 YFSETQ. The CDR3 totals 14 residues. V shed 0 bases and J shed 9 bases, with 13 bases lying between them. This CDR3 is CASSLGQAVGEQFF. DNA of the CDR3: TGCGCCAGCAGCTTGGGACAGGCGGTGGGTGAGCAGTTCTTC.

V is TRBV7-6 and J is TRBJ2-3, with D possibly matching TRBD1 (6 bases). The CDR3 contains 16 residues. Germline V gives CDR1 SGHVS, CDR2 FNYEAQ. V lost 1 base to trimming and J lost 1 base, with 12 bases between them. The CDR3 is CASSLVPGQGTDTQYF. In DNA, the CDR3 is TGTGCCAGCAGCTTAGTACCGGGACAAGGCACAGATACGCAGTATTTT.

V gene TRBV29-1 combines with J gene TRBJ2-3; tentative D call: TRBD2 (5 bases). The CDR3 extends over 13 amino acids. V shed 6 bases and J shed 5 bases, with 15 bases lying between them. Germline lookup yields CDR1 SQVTM and CDR2 ANQGSEA. CDR3 bases: TGCAGCGTCCAAAGCGGTGGAAAAGATACGCAGTATTTT. It encodes CSVQSGGKDTQYF.

The chain employs TRBV29-1 and TRBJ2-2, with D possibly being TRBD1 (5 bases). The CDR3 is 16 amino acids. Trimming took off 1 base at V and 4 bases at J, with 16 bases between the two ends. Looked up from germline, CDR1 is SQVTM and CDR2 is ANQGSEA. This CDR3 reads CSVEVGDSRSTGELFF. In DNA form, the CDR3 reads TGCAGCGTTGAAGTAGGGGATTCGCGGAGCACCGGGGAGCTGTTTTTT.